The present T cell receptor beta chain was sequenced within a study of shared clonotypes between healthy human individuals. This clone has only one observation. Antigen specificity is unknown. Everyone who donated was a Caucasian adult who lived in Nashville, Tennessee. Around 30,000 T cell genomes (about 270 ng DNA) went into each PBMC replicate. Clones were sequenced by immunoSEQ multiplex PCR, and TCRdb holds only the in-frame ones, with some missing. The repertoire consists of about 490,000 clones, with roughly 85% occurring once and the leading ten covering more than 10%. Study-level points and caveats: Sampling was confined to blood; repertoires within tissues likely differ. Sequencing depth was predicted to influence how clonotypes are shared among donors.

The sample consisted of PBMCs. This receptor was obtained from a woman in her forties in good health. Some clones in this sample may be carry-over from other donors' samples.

CDR3 nucleotides: TGTGCCAGCAGGGACAGGGATCGCCTACAGTGGGAGCAGTACTTC. This sequence encodes CASRDRDRLQWEQYF. The chain uses TRBV6-1 and TRBJ2-7; 8 positions agree with TRBD1. The trim removed 6 bases at V and 7 bases at J, leaving 14 bases unmatched. The CDR3 is made up of 15 amino acids. The germline gives CDR1 MNHNS, CDR2 SASEGT.